This entry concerns a single T cell receptor beta chain. It has no known antigen specificity. Base qualities are not provided; no much larger clone lies one nucleotide away. From cysteine to phenylalanine, the CDR3 is 13 amino acids long. Only the CDR3 portion is preserved as DNA: 39 bases, with reading frame beginning at the first base. From a lookup of the germline V gene, CDR1 and CDR2 are SGDLS and YYNGEE. V lost 4 bases and J lost 1 base; the stretch between them is 5 bases long. These data are taken from a study of spatial heterogeneity in lung cancer (dated by TCRdb to about 2019). About the investigation overall: More beta-chain than alpha-chain transcripts were consistently detected, likely reflecting higher beta-chain transcript abundance. Both alpha and beta chains were TCR-sequenced in samples taken at surgery, namely 220 tumor regions, more than 62 matched nontumor lung samples and 50 to 60 PBMC samples. TCR alpha and beta repertoires were quantitatively compared across multiple tumor regions, matched nontumor lung and blood in non-small cell lung cancer. In tumor regions, TCR transcript counts showed a strong correlation with a T cell transcriptional module score derived from matched bulk RNA-seq. The study linked features of the TCR repertoire to counts of nonsynonymous mutations, which were determined by whole-exome sequencing of tumor tissue. In the raw uncorrected reads, each unique combination of TCR and UMI appeared more than ten times on average. On the study overall, not on this receptor specifically: Additional single-cell paired TCR alpha and beta sequencing was considered necessary to confirm, at a functional level, the hypothesis that regional TCRs recognize regional mutations. Counts of ubiquitous and regional expanded TCRs were found to correlate with counts of ubiquitous and regional nonsynonymous mutations, respectively. TCR-seq coverage of tumor T cells was estimated to be only approximately 7% for alpha chains and more than 11% for beta chains. The number of expanded intratumoral alpha and beta TCRs correlated with the tumor nonsynonymous mutation count.

The time point label on this specimen signifies: sample taken at primary tumor resection. The donors were 70 or so patients from the lung TRACERx cohort who had early-stage, untreated non-small cell lung cancer. For TCR sequencing, whole RNA was extracted from tumor and nontumor lung tissue, or from cryopreserved PBMC samples, and no cell sorting was done. Only patients for whom sufficient RNA was available from at least two tumor regions were selected for TCR sequencing. Before being selected, tumor and adjacent nontumor lung specimens were reviewed by a lung pathologist. The method was 5' RACE. These reads were obtained on a NextSeq 500. To allow correction of PCR and sequencing errors, the TCR library protocol tagged every TCR cDNA molecule with a unique molecular identifier. As for the original processing: TCR identification, UMI-based error correction and CDR3 extraction were all carried out with Decombinator tools. TCRs above a frequency of 2 per 1,000, corresponding to the top 1% of the tumor frequency distribution, were defined as expanded. Expanded tumor TCRs statistically deemed absent (corrected P<0.05) from at least one tumor region were classed as regional, and all other expanded tumor TCRs were classed as ubiquitous. Each repertoire was subsampled 100 times to 5,000 TCRs, after which Renyi diversity was computed with the R vegan package. CDR3 similarity networks were built from amino acid triplet string-kernel similarity, with CDR3s being connected when pairwise similarity was above 0.82. TCRdb reran the public reads through fastp at Q25 and MiXCR, keeping productive beta chains. Records with the same CDR3 protein are collapsed into one entry carrying the most frequent genes and DNA. TCRdb's processing, not the authors' own work, is the source of the V and J calls. The sample table contains about 20,000 distinct CDR3 sequences; only one count was recorded for 15% to 20% of them. Together, the top ten hold 25% to 40% of the sample.

The source of this sequence is a female donor with early-stage non-small cell lung cancer. The sequencing here drew on lung tumor tissue, taken at surgery. This chain joins TRBV9 to TRBJ2-2; confidence is insufficient to name the D gene. The CDR3 has the sequence CASSFGNTGELFF. The DNA sequence reads TGTGCCAGCAGCTTTGGGAACACCGGGGAGCTGTTTTTT.